These 30 T cell receptor beta chains were all obtained from the same sample, sequenced in a study of T cells in Graves' hyperthyroidism and ophthalmopathy. The TCR beta CDR3 regions underwent amplification using RNA transcripts as the source. HTBI primers were the set used in a first-round RT-PCR of the TCR CDR3. TCRdb re-derived calls from the multiplex PCR reads in MiXCR, one entry per CDR3 protein. The sample carries some 500,000 distinct CDR3 sequences, around 14% recorded once. The sample comprised blood. These receptors all stem from a woman between 18 and 30 years old with Graves' hyperthyroidism.

This clonotype has at least ten counts. The V gene is TRBV19, the J gene TRBJ2-2; D gene unclear. There are 15 residues in the CDR3. The V gene's germline CDR1 is LNHDA and CDR2 SQIVND (reference sequence). The germline V and J ends were trimmed by 3 bases and 1 base, with 9 bases remaining between them. The CDR3 loop is CASSMKAGNTGELFF. CDR3 sequence (DNA): TGTGCCAGTAGTATGAAGGCAGGGAACACCGGGGAGCTGTTTTTT.

This clonotype was detected ten times or more. This chain uses TRBV19 with TRBJ2-1, with TRBD2 matching over 8 bases. The CDR3 runs to 16 residues. The germline V gene encodes CDR1 LNHDA and CDR2 SQIVND (reference sequence). The V and J ends lost 4 bases and 4 bases, in that order; junction bases with no gene match: 9. This chain's CDR3 is CASSNLPGTRYNEQFF. In DNA, the CDR3 is TGTGCCAGTAGTAATCTACCCGGGACTAGGTACAATGAGCAGTTCTTC.

This chain connects TRBV19 to TRBJ1-1; 7 positions agree with TRBD1. The trim removed 7 bases at V and 4 bases at J, leaving 6 bases unmatched. There are 13 residues in the CDR3. CDR1 and CDR2 (germline): LNHDA, SQIVND (reference sequence). CDR3 in amino acids: CASTGSGGTEAFF. For the CDR3, the DNA is TGTGCCAGTACCGGTTCAGGGGGCACTGAAGCTTTCTTT.

The chain employs TRBV5-1 and TRBJ2-1, with TRBD1 matching 8 bases. Trimming removed 0 bases from V and 5 bases from J; junction bases left unmatched: 4. From germline, CDR1 is SGHRS and CDR2 YFSETQ. This CDR3 is 15 amino acids long. The CDR3 spells CASSLGRGLHNEQFF. In nucleotides, the CDR3 is TGCGCCAGCAGCTTGGGCAGGGGGCTGCACAATGAGCAGTTCTTC.

In its sample, this clonotype was seen many times. The chain recombines TRBV6-1 with TRBJ1-5, with D tentatively TRBD1 (5 bases). CDR3 length: 14 residues. Germline V gives CDR1 MNHNS, CDR2 SASEGT. Trimming removed 4 bases from V and 5 bases from J, with 12 bases in between. CDR3 sequence (DNA): TGTGCCAGCAGTGCCCGTGGGGGTGATCAGCCCCAGCATTTT. This translates into CASSARGGDQPQHF.

This clonotype occurred many times. The V call is TRBV12-3 or TRBV12-4, the J call TRBJ2-5; tentative D call: TRBD1 (5 bases). The V and J ends lost 4 bases and 7 bases respectively, with 19 bases between them. CDR3 length equals 15 residues. CDR3 DNA sequence: TGTGCCAGCAGTTCCCTGAAGCAGGGTGATGGGACCCAGTACTTC. This encodes CASSSLKQGDGTQYF.

This clonotype has at least ten counts. The V gene is TRBV20-1, the J gene TRBJ2-1; 12 positions agree with TRBD2. The germline V gene has CDR1 DFQATT and CDR2 SNEGSKA (reference sequence). The CDR3 runs 14 residues. V shed 4 bases, J shed 7 bases, and the junction held 5 bases outside the gene matches. The CDR3 region is CSATGLAGWNEQFF. The CDR3 DNA is TGCAGTGCTACTGGACTAGCGGGGTGGAATGAGCAGTTCTTC.

The chain is built from TRBV4-1 and TRBJ2-1; 12 bases fit TRBD2. J was trimmed by 4 bases and V by 1 base; bases with no gene match: 11. This CDR3 spans 19 amino acids. Germline V lookup: CDR1 MGHRA, CDR2 YSYEKL. The CDR3 sequence: CASSQARLAGGPRYNEQFF. Written as DNA, the CDR3 is TGCGCCAGCAGCCAAGCTCGTCTAGCGGGAGGGCCTAGGTACAATGAGCAGTTCTTC.

This clonotype was found many times. The rearrangement joins TRBV10-2 to TRBJ1-5, with D uncertain. Per the germline V gene, CDR1 is WSHSY and CDR2 is SAAADI. V gave up 7 bases and J gave up 0 bases, with 13 bases separating them. The CDR3 runs 15 residues. The CDR3 is CASIVDMHSNQPQHF. The CDR3 region has the DNA TGCGCCAGCATTGTCGACATGCATAGCAATCAGCCCCAGCATTTT.

At least ten counts were recorded for this clonotype. The V and J genes are TRBV10-3 and TRBJ2-2; D is uncertain. Germline CDR1 is ENHRY and CDR2 is SYGVKD. There are 16 residues in the CDR3. Trimming shortened V by 2 bases and J by 6 bases, and 16 bases separated the two germline ends. In DNA form, the CDR3 reads TGTGCCATCAGTGAGGGGCTGTCCAAGGGATCCGGGGAGCTGTTTTTT. Translation: CAISEGLSKGSGELFF.

To note about this clonotype: A read error is possible here, since a much larger clone lies one base away. The rearrangement uses TRBV2 and TRBJ2-7, with a tentative D call TRBD1 (6 bases). The germline V and J ends were trimmed by 6 bases and 5 bases, with 20 bases remaining between them. CDR3 length equals 15 residues. Germline V gene sequence: CDR1 SNHLY, CDR2 FYNNEI. CDR3 DNA: TGTGCCAGCAGAGCTCGTGGGGGCGCGGGTCACGAGCAGTACGTC. It codes for CASRARGGAGHEQYV.

Many counts were recorded for this clonotype. The rearrangement uses TRBV27 and TRBJ2-1; no clear D. This CDR3 is built from 13 residues. Germline V gene sequence: CDR1 MNHEY, CDR2 SMNVEV (reference sequence). V gave up 3 bases and J gave up 8 bases, with 11 bases separating them. CDR3 DNA sequence: TGTGCCAGCAGTTTGTCCGACTTCGATGAGCAGTTCTTC. Residues: CASSLSDFDEQFF.

The rearrangement joins TRBV3-1 to TRBJ2-6; 10 bases line up with TRBD2. This CDR3 contains 18 residues. Losses at the gene ends were 3 bases for V and 2 bases for J; bases not matched to a gene: 7. Germline V gene lookup returns CDR1 LGHDT and CDR2 YNNKEL (reference sequence). The CDR3 loop is CASSQWMLAGAGANVLTF. The CDR3 DNA is TGTGCCAGCAGCCAGTGGATGCTAGCGGGAGCTGGGGCCAACGTCCTGACTTTC.

This clonotype was seen many times. This chain links TRBV4-1 with TRBJ2-5; possible D gene TRBD2, 7 bases. Between the trimmed V and J ends, which lost 3 bases and 2 bases, there was a span of 25 bases. Germline CDR1 is MGHRA and CDR2 is YSYEKL. The CDR3 loop spans 19 amino acids. Here the CDR3 reads CASSQEQPWGQGGQETQYF. The CDR3 DNA sequence: TGCGCCAGCAGCCAGGAACAACCCTGGGGGCAGGGAGGGCAAGAGACCCAGTACTTC.

This clonotype has a count of ten or more. V and J are TRBV18 and TRBJ1-1, with TRBD1 identical over 7 bases. In germline, CDR1 is KGHSH, CDR2 LQKENI. The junction had 4 bases not matched to a gene; V was cut back by 3 bases and J by 3 bases. CDR3 length: 14 residues. CDR3 bases: TGTGCCAGCTCACCGGACAGGACATACACTGAAGCTTTCTTT. Amino acids: CASSPDRTYTEAFF.

This clonotype was counted many times. The genes are TRBV20-1 and TRBJ2-1; TRBD2 agrees at 9 bases. Germline values: CDR1 DFQATT, CDR2 SNEGSKA (reference sequence). The CDR3 has 17 amino acids. The trim removed 6 bases at V and 3 bases at J, leaving 15 bases unmatched. The CDR3 protein is CSAPKVLGLALYNEQFF. CDR3 DNA: TGCAGTGCCCCTAAAGTTTTGGGACTAGCCCTCTACAATGAGCAGTTCTTC.

Ten or more counts support this clonotype. V and J are TRBV6-1 and TRBJ1-5; D not resolved. V lost 6 bases and J lost 4, with 10 bases in between. This CDR3 is 13 amino acids long. The germline V gene encodes CDR1 MNHNS and CDR2 SASEGT. The CDR3 DNA is TGTGCCAGCAGCGGTCAGCCAAATCAGCCCCAGCATTTT. Translating gives CASSGQPNQPQHF.

This clonotype was detected only a few times. The chain joins TRBV5-6 to TRBJ2-7; 12 positions agree with TRBD2. CDR1 and CDR2 (germline): SGHDT, YYEEEE. This CDR3 spans 16 amino acids. Trimming at V came to 5 bases and at J to 0 bases, leaving 6 bases not matched to a gene. The CDR3 protein is CASSHGLAGSSYEQYV. The CDR3 bases are TGTGCCAGCAGTCATGGACTAGCGGGAAGCTCCTACGAGCAGTACGTC.

Ten or more counts support this clonotype. This chain joins TRBV11-2 and TRBJ2-1; 9 bases map to TRBD1. Germline V gene lookup returns CDR1 SGHAT and CDR2 FQNNGV. V lost 5 bases to trimming and J lost 9 bases; unmatched junction nucleotides: 8. The CDR3 is made up of 14 amino acids. This chain's CDR3 is CASSAGTGFTEQFF. CDR3 in DNA: TGTGCCAGCAGCGCCGGGACAGGGTTCACTGAGCAGTTCTTC.

This clonotype occurred many times. A read error may account for a junction end that differs from germline. The chain carries TRBV11-1 and TRBJ1-2; 9 bases are a match to TRBD1. Per germline, CDR1 SGHAT and CDR2 FQDESV (reference sequence). This CDR3 is 13 amino acids long. This CDR3 is CASSRSTGGEPSF. The CDR3 nucleotides read TGTGCCAGCAGCCGGTCCACAGGGGGCGAACCCTCCTTC.

A few counts support this clonotype. V is TRBV10-3 and J is TRBJ1-2; D is ambiguous. This CDR3 region has 13 residues. Germline assignment: CDR1 ENHRY and CDR2 SYGVKD. With 8 bases removed from V and 7 bases from J, the gap between germline ends came to 17 bases. The CDR3 DNA is TGTGCCATCGTCGGGTCGGCCAGCGGTGGCTACACCTTC. Translated, it gives CAIVGSASGGYTF.

Only a few counts were recorded for this clonotype. The V and J genes are TRBV12-3 or TRBV12-4 and TRBJ2-5; the D gene is possibly TRBD1 (6 bases). The CDR3 is 15 residues long. V dropped 1 base and J dropped 2 bases, with 11 bases sitting between them. The CDR3 coding sequence is TGTGCCAGCAGTTTAGTTAGGACAGAGCAAGAGACCCAGTACTTC. Protein sequence: CASSLVRTEQETQYF.

This clonotype came up many times. The chain employs TRBV11-2 and TRBJ1-2; 8 bases line up with TRBD1. V lost 4 bases and J lost 8; bases outside the gene matches: 15. This CDR3 region has 16 residues. The germline gives CDR1 SGHAT, CDR2 FQNNGV. CDR3 in amino acids: CASSSSEETGALGYTF. The CDR3 nucleotides are TGTGCCAGCAGCTCCTCCGAGGAGACAGGGGCGCTGGGCTACACCTTC.

This clonotype was picked up many times. The rearrangement links TRBV27 to TRBJ1-6; D unclear. Germline-derived CDR1 and CDR2 are MNHEY and SMNVEV (reference sequence). V was cut by 4 bases and J by 10 bases, with 11 bases left in between. The CDR3 totals 13 residues. In DNA form, the CDR3 reads TGTGCCAGCAGTTCAGCCCTTGGGTCACCCCTCCACTTT. It encodes CASSSALGSPLHF.

The sample holds many counts of this clonotype. The gene calls are TRBV7-9 and TRBJ1-1, with 9 nucleotides matching TRBD1. With 6 bases clipped from V and 5 bases from J, the junction kept 13 bases outside the gene matches. CDR1 is SEHNR and CDR2 is FQNEAQ in the germline V gene (reference sequence). This CDR3 contains 16 residues. CDR3 sequence reads: CASSPGQTGGRTEAFF. CDR3 nucleotides: TGTGCCAGCAGTCCCGGGCAGACAGGGGGGAGGACTGAAGCTTTCTTT.

V and J are TRBV20-1 and TRBJ2-7; D is unresolved. V was pared by 1 base and J by 6 bases, with 7 bases between. Germline lookup yields CDR1 DFQATT and CDR2 SNEGSKA (reference sequence). CDR3 size: 11 residues. In DNA, the CDR3 is TGCAGTGCTAGAGTACTTCTCGAGCAGTACTTC. Protein product: CSARVLLEQYF.

This clonotype was counted only a few times. This chain connects TRBV9 to TRBJ2-1; TRBD1 agrees at 8 bases. Trimming took 4 bases from V and 2 from J; bases not matched to a gene: 8. The CDR3 consists of 16 residues. Germline V CDR1 and CDR2: SGDLS, YYNGEE. In DNA form, the CDR3 reads TGTGCCAGCAGCACATCGGACAGGGACACCTACAATGAGCAGTTCTTC. Protein product: CASSTSDRDTYNEQFF.

This chain connects TRBV19 to TRBJ1-2; perhaps TRBD1 as D (5 bases). Germline V gene sequence: CDR1 LNHDA, CDR2 SQIVND (reference sequence). The V end lost 7 bases, the J end lost 5 bases, and 20 bases lay between the germline ends. The length of the CDR3 is 15 residues. Here the CDR3 reads CASTAGAGRAYGYTF. DNA for the CDR3: TGTGCCAGTACCGCCGGGGCGGGCAGGGCTTATGGCTACACCTTC.

The gene calls are TRBV30 and TRBJ2-2; D call uncertain. This CDR3 has 14 residues. CDR1 GTSNPN and CDR2 SVGIG come from the germline V gene (reference sequence). V was trimmed by 4 bases and J by 5 bases, leaving 14 bases between them. The CDR3 is CAWTPVGYTGELFF. The CDR3 bases are TGTGCCTGGACGCCGGTGGGGTATACCGGGGAGCTGTTTTTT.

The sample holds many counts of this clonotype. This chain connects TRBV2 to TRBJ2-5; 12 bases are a match to TRBD1. Looked up from germline, CDR1 is SNHLY and CDR2 is FYNNEI. The CDR3 contains 17 residues. V was clipped by 2 bases and J by 1 base; unmatched bases: 5. CDR3 sequence: CASSESRGQGAQETQYF. The DNA of the CDR3 is TGTGCCAGCAGTGAAAGCAGGGGACAGGGGGCCCAAGAGACCCAGTACTTC.